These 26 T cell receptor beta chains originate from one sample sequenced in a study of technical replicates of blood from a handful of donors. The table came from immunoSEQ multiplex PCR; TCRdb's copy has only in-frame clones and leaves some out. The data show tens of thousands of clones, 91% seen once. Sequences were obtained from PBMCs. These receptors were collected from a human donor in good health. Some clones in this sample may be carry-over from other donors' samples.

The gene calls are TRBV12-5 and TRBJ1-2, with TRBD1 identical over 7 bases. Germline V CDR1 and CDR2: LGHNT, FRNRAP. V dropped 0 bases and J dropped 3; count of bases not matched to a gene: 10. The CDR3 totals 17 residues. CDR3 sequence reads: CASGLVGLEGAYYGYTF. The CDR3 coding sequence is TGTGCTAGTGGTTTGGTAGGGTTGGAGGGGGCATACTATGGCTACACCTTC. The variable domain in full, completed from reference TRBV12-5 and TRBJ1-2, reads DARVTQTPRHKVTEMGQEVTMRCQPILGHNTVFWYRQTMMQGLELLAYFRNRAPLDDSGMPKDRFSAEMPDATLATLKIQPSEPRDSAVYFCASGLVGLEGAYYGYTFGSGTRLTVV.

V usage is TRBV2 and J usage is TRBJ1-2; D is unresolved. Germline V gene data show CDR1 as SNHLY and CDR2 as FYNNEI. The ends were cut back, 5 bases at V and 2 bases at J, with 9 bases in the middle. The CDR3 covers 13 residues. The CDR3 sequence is CASSPGSNYGYTF. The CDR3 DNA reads TGTGCCAGCAGTCCGGGGAGCAACTATGGCTACACCTTC.

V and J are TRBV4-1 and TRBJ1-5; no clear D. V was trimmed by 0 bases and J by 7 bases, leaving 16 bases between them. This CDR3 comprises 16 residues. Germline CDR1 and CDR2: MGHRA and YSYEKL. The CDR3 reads CASSQDINAELQPQHF. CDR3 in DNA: TGCGCCAGCAGCCAAGATATTAATGCGGAGCTGCAGCCCCAGCATTTT.

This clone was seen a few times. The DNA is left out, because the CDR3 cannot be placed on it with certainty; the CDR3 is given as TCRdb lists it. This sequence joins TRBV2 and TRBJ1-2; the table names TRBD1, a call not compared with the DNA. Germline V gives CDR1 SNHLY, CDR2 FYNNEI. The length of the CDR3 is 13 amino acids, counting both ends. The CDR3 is CASILDRDYGYTF.

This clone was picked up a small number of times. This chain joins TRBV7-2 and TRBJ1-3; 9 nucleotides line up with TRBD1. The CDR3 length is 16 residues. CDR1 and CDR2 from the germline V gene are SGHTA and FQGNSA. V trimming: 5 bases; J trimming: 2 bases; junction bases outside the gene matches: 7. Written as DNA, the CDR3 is TGTGCCAGCAGCCCGTCCCGGGACAGGGCTGGAAACACCATATATTTT. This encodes CASSPSRDRAGNTIYF.

DNA of the CDR3: TGTGCCAGCAGCGAAGGGGAGGGCAGACCGACGCAGTATTTT. This gives the protein CASSEGEGRPTQYF. The chain carries TRBV7-8 and TRBJ2-3; 7 nucleotides agree with TRBD2. Germline assignment: CDR1 SGHVS and CDR2 FQNEAQ. After removal of 5 bases from V and 9 bases from J, the junction contained 11 bases not matched to a gene. CDR3 length: 14 residues.

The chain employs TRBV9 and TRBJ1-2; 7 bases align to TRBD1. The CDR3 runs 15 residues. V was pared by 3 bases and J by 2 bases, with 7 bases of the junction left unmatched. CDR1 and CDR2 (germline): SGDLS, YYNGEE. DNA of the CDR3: TGTGCCAGCAGCGCCCCTCGACAGGGAAACTATGGCTACACCTTC. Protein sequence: CASSAPRQGNYGYTF.

This CDR3 is CASSRTGTYYEQYF. The CDR3 region has the DNA TGTGCCAGCAGTCGGACCGGGACATACTACGAGCAGTACTTC. The chain is built from TRBV6-5 and TRBJ2-7; maybe TRBD1 (6 bases). Germline V CDR1 and CDR2: MNHEY, SVGAGI. This CDR3 is 14 amino acids long. Between the trimmed V and J ends, which lost 5 bases and 3 bases, there was a span of 14 bases.

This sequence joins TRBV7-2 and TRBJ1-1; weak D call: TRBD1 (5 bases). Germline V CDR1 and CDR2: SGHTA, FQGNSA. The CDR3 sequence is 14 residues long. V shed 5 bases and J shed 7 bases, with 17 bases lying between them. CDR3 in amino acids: CASSPAGRADEAFF. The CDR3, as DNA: TGTGCCAGCAGCCCGGCAGGCAGGGCGGATGAAGCTTTCTTT.

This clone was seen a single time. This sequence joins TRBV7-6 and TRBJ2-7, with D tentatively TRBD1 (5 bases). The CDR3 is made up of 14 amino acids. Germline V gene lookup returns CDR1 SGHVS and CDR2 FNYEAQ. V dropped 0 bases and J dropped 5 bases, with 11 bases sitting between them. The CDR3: CASSLAGRQNEQYF. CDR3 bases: TGTGCCAGCAGCTTAGCGGGGCGACAAAACGAGCAGTACTTC.

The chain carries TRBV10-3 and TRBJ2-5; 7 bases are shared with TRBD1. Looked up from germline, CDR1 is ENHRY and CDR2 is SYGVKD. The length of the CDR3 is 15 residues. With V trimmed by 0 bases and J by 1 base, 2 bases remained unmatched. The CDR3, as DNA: TGTGCCATCAGTGAGTCGGGGACAGCCCAAGAGACCCAGTACTTC. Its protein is CAISESGTAQETQYF.

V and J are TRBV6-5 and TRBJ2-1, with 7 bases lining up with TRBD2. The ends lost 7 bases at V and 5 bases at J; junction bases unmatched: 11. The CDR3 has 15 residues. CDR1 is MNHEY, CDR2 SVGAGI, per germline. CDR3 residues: CASKGRRERDNEQFF. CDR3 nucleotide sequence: TGTGCCAGCAAAGGGAGGCGGGAGAGGGACAATGAGCAGTTCTTC.

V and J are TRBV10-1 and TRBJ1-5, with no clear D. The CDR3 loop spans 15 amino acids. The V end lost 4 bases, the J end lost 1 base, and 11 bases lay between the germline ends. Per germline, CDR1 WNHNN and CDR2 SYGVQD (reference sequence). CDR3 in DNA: TGCGCCAGCAGTGTTCTCCACGGGAGCAATCAGCCCCAGCATTTT. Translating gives CASSVLHGSNQPQHF.

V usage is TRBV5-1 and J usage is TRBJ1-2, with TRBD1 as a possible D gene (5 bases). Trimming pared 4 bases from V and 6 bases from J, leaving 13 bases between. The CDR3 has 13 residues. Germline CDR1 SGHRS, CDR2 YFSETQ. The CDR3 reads CASSPGGLDGYTF. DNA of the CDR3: TGCGCCAGCAGCCCGGGGGGATTGGATGGCTACACCTTC.

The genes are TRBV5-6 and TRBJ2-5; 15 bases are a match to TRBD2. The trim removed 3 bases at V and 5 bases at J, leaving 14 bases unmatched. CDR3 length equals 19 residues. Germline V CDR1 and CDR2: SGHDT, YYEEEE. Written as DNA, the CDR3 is TGTGCCAGCAGCTACCCCACGGGGACTAGCGGGGGGTCCAGGGAGACCCAGTACTTC. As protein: CASSYPTGTSGGSRETQYF.

The CDR3 coding sequence is TGTGCCAGCAGCTTTAGCGGGAGCTCCTACGAGCAGTACTTC. It translates to CASSFSGSSYEQYF. The rearrangement joins TRBV7-2 to TRBJ2-7; TRBD2 matches at 9 bases. V lost 3 bases, J lost 0 bases, and 0 bases stayed unmatched. The CDR3 covers 14 residues. In germline, CDR1 is SGHTA, CDR2 FQGNSA.

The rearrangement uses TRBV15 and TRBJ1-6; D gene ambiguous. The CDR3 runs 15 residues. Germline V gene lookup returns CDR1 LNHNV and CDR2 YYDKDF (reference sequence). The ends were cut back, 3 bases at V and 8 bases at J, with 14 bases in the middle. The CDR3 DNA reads TGTGCCACCAGCAGCCGGACGATCGGGGATTCACCCCTCCACTTT. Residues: CATSSRTIGDSPLHF.

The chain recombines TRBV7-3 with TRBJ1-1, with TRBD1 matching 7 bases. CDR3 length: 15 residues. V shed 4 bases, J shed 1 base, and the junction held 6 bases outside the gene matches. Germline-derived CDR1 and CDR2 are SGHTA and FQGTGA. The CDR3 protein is CASSSPGQPNTEAFF. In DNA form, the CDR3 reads TGTGCCAGCAGCTCCCCGGGACAGCCGAACACTGAAGCTTTCTTT.

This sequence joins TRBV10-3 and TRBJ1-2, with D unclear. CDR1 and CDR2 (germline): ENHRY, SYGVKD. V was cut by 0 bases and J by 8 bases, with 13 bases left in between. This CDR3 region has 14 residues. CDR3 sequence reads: CAISESVGLGGYTF. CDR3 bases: TGTGCCATCAGTGAGTCGGTAGGACTGGGAGGCTACACCTTC.

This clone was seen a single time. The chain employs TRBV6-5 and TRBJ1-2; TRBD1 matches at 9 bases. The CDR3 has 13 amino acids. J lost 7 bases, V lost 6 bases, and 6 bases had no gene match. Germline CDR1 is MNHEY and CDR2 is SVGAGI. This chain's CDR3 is CASSPDRGFGYTF. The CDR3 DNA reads TGTGCCAGCAGCCCCGACAGGGGGTTTGGCTACACCTTC.

CDR3 in DNA: TGTGCCAGCAGTTTAATGTTCCGGGATACGCAGTATTTT. Translated: CASSLMFRDTQYF. J is TRBJ2-3 and V is TRBV27; no firm D call. The CDR3 has 13 residues. Trimming removed 2 bases from V and 6 bases from J, with 9 bases in between. CDR1 MNHEY and CDR2 SMNVEV come from the germline V gene (reference sequence).

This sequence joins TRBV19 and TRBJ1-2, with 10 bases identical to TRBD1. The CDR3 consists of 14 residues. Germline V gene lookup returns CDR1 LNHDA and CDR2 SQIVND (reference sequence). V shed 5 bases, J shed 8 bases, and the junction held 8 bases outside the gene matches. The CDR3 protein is CASSPTGGARGYTF. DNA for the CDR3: TGTGCCAGTAGTCCGACAGGGGGCGCGAGGGGCTACACCTTC.

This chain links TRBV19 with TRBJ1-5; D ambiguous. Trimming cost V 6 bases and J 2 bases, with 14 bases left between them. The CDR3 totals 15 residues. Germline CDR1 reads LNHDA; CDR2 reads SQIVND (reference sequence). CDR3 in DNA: TGTGCCAGTAGGACGGGCCCCGGGGGCAATCAGCCCCAGCATTTT. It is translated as CASRTGPGGNQPQHF.

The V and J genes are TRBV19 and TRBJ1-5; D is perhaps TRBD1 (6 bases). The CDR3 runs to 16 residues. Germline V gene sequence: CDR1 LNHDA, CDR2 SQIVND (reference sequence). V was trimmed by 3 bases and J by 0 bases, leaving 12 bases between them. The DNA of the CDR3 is TGTGCCAGTAGTATGGGGACACTATTTAGCAATCAGCCCCAGCATTTT. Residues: CASSMGTLFSNQPQHF.

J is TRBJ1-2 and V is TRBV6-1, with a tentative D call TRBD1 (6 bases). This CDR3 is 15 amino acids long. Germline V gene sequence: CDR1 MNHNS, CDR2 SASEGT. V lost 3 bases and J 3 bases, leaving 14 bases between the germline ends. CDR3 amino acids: CASSEENRAYYGYTF. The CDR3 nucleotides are TGTGCCAGCAGTGAGGAGAACAGGGCCTACTATGGCTACACCTTC.

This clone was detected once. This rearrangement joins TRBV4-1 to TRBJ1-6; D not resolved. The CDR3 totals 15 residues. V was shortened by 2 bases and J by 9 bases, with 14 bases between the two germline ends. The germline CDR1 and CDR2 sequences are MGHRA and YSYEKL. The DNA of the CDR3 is TGCGCCAGCAGCCAACCGACTGAGGTATCTTCACCCCTCCACTTT. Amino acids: CASSQPTEVSSPLHF.